This note documents a single TCR beta chain sequence. The target of this receptor is not known. No much larger clone exists at a distance of one base, and base qualities are not known. This sample stems from a study of CD8 T cells in ankylosing spondylitis (TCRdb year 2017). Notes on the research overall: T cell receptor beta repertoires were profiled in healthy donors and ankylosing spondylitis patients so that disease-linked TCR variants could be found. Peripheral blood was sampled, and synovial fluid was additionally collected from ankylosing spondylitis patients. The whole study cohort included some 100 healthy donors and roughly 24 ankylosing spondylitis patients.

Synovial fluid samples and blood samples obtained from the same ankylosing spondylitis patients were matched. Including cysteine and phenylalanine, the CDR3 has 15 amino acids. Only the CDR3 part of the read is kept: 45 bases, read in frame from the first base. The CDR1 and CDR2 encoded by the germline V gene are MDHEN and SYDVKM. The junction shows trimming of 5 bases on V and 1 base on J, plus 14 bases between the germline ends. Results the study describes overall, beyond this receptor: Some motif variants had previously been reported in the synovial fluid and blood of reactive arthritis patients, which suggests shared mechanisms of disease initiation. The disease-linked clones had a CD8+ phenotype and were found at relatively low frequencies in peripheral blood. The disease-linked clones were reported as significantly enriched in matched synovial fluid samples from ankylosing spondylitis patients. Blood from ankylosing spondylitis patients appeared to be characterized by a TCR beta motif made up of seven or eight highly homologous amino acid variants.

The sample was run on an Illumina HiSeq 2500. Quantitative 5'-RACE with molecular barcodes was the method used to prepare the TCR beta libraries. On the authors' methods: A new computational method, built on a probabilistic model of VDJ rearrangement, was used to identify disease-linked TCR variants. TCRdb itself trimmed the public reads at Q25 with fastp, ran MiXCR and retained productive beta chains. Identical CDR3 proteins give one entry, which carries the most common genes and DNA. The V and J calls were not made by the authors but by TCRdb's processing. This sample lists about 150,000 distinct CDR3 sequences; under 45% were detected once. 13% to 15% of the sample is in the top ten clones.

Recombination linked TRBV28 to TRBJ1-2, with no confident D gene call. Sequencing used synovial fluid, either unsorted or a sorted T cell fraction (not recorded which). The sequence was obtained from a male donor with ankylosing spondylitis. The DNA sequence follows: TGTGCCAGCAGTCCCTTTTTTTGGAGTAACTATGGCTACACCTTC. Its protein is CASSPFFWSNYGYTF.